These T cell receptor beta chains were read from a single sample in a study of control samples from healthy donors and cancer patients. Data came from immunoSEQ multiplex PCR; TCRdb stores just in-frame clones and leaves some out. This sample has about 160,000 clones; roughly 94% occur once, and the top ten carry around 15%. The sample taken for sequencing was PBMCs. The receptors shown here come from a man aged 55-75 years with colorectal cancer. The CDR3 runs from the conserved cysteine through the conserved F or W. The order of the fields is CDR3 length, D gene, clone size, J gene, V gene, CDR3 protein, CDR3 DNA. A D gene is named only where the DNA matches it firmly. Expanded clones get a size class; other rows say once, few or many, or leave the size out.

14	.	.	TRBJ1-1	TRBV2	CASILDRGGPEAFF	.
15	.	.	TRBJ1-4	TRBV18	CASSPPDKGNEKLFF	TGTGCCAGCTCACCACCAGATAAGGGGAATGAAAAACTGTTTTTT
14	TRBD1	.	TRBJ2-2	TRBV5-1	CASTVQGDLGELFF	TGCGCCAGCACTGTCCAGGGGGACCTTGGGGAGCTGTTTTTT
16	.	.	TRBJ2-1	TRBV19	CASSIVSKPHGDEQFF	TGTGCCAGTAGTATAGTGAGTAAACCCCATGGGGATGAGCAGTTCTTC
14	.	.	TRBJ1-1	TRBV6-2/TRBV6-3	CASSHWGRNTEAFF	TGTGCCAGCAGCCACTGGGGACGCAACACTGAAGCTTTCTTT
12	.	.	TRBJ1-5	TRBV10-3	CAIRGTGGPQHF	TGTGCCATCAGAGGTACAGGAGGGCCCCAGCATTTT
16	TRBD1	.	TRBJ2-2	TRBV5-1	CASSLMGQGNTGELFF	TGCGCCAGCAGCCTGATGGGACAGGGGAACACCGGGGAGCTGTTTTTT
15	.	.	TRBJ1-1	TRBV5-1	CASSLAGGSPTEAFF	TGCGCCAGCAGCTTGGCCGGGGGCAGTCCCACTGAAGCTTTCTTT
14	.	.	TRBJ1-1	TRBV5-1	CASGTGASNPEAFF	TGCGCCAGCGGAACCGGGGCATCCAACCCTGAAGCTTTCTTT
13	.	.	TRBJ2-5	TRBV12-3/TRBV12-4	CASRLGIGETQYF	TGTGCCAGCAGATTAGGGATTGGTGAGACCCAGTACTTC
13	.	.	TRBJ1-5	TRBV6-6	CASSSEASQPQHF	TGTGCCAGCAGTTCCGAAGCCTCTCAGCCCCAGCATTTT
13	TRBD1	.	TRBJ1-6	TRBV30	CAARQGVNSPLHF	TGTGCGGCCAGACAGGGGGTGAATTCACCCCTCCACTTT
14	TRBD1	.	TRBJ2-1	TRBV9	CASSLWTGGNEQFF	TGTGCCAGCAGCCTTTGGACAGGGGGAAATGAGCAGTTCTTC
14	.	.	TRBJ2-1	TRBV7-8	CASSSTRGRNEQFF	TGTGCCAGCAGCTCGACTAGAGGGCGGAATGAGCAGTTCTTC
15	.	once	TRBJ2-7	TRBV19	CASSMLEAGSYEQYF	TGTGCCAGTAGTATGTTGGAGGCAGGGTCCTACGAGCAGTACTTC
14	.	.	TRBJ1-1	TRBV3-1/TRBV3-2	CASSQGTRNTEAFF	TGTGCCAGCAGCCAAGGGACAAGGAACACTGAAGCTTTCTTT
16	.	.	TRBJ1-4	TRBV11-2	CASSLFPPLKNEKLFF	TGTGCCAGCAGCTTATTTCCTCCTCTAAAGAATGAAAAACTGTTTTTT
15	.	.	TRBJ2-2	TRBV15	CATSRAGLNTGELFF	TGTGCCACCAGCAGAGCTGGCTTGAACACCGGGGAGCTGTTTTTT
14	.	.	TRBJ1-1	TRBV6-5	CASSYRGANTEAFF	TGTGCCAGCAGTTATCGAGGGGCTAACACTGAAGCTTTCTTT
13	.	.	TRBJ2-2	TRBV3-1/TRBV3-2	CASSQGNTGELFF	TGTGCCAGCAGCCAAGGCAACACCGGGGAGCTGTTTTTT
14	TRBD1	.	TRBJ2-7	TRBV19	CASSPGQGQYEQYF	TGTGCCAGTAGTCCCGGACAGGGACAATACGAGCAGTACTTC
11	.	.	TRBJ2-1	TRBV5-1	CASSGTDEQFF	TGCGCCAGCAGCGGTACCGATGAGCAGTTCTTC
13	TRBD1	.	TRBJ2-7	TRBV4-1	CASSSGQGAEQYF	TGCGCCAGCAGTTCCGGACAGGGGGCCGAGCAGTACTTC
17	.	.	TRBJ1-3	TRBV5-1	CASSGAAGTFSGNTIYF	TGCGCCAGCAGCGGGGCCGCCGGGACATTCAGCGGAAACACCATATATTTT
16	TRBD1	.	TRBJ2-5	TRBV5-1	CASSSGTGGYQETQYF	TGCGCCAGCAGCTCCGGGACAGGGGGTTACCAAGAGACCCAGTACTTC
13	.	.	TRBJ2-7	TRBV6-1	CASSERAPYEQYF	TGTGCCAGCAGTGAACGGGCCCCCTACGAGCAGTACTTC
12	.	.	TRBJ2-1	TRBV25-1	CASSEPYNEQFF	TGTGCCAGCAGTGAGCCGTACAATGAGCAGTTCTTC
15	TRBD1	once	TRBJ1-4	TRBV6-5	CASSRQGSGAEKLFF	TGTGCCAGCAGCCGACAGGGGAGTGGAGCGGAAAAACTGTTTTTT
14	.	.	TRBJ2-5	TRBV15	CATSRDVGQETQYF	TGTGCCACCAGCAGAGATGTTGGCCAAGAGACCCAGTACTTC
14	.	.	TRBJ2-1	TRBV7-9	CASSPRDRRNEQFF	TGTGCCAGCAGCCCAAGGGACCGGAGGAATGAGCAGTTCTTC
13	.	few	TRBJ1-6	TRBV6-2/TRBV6-3	CASSFIGTSPLHF	TGTGCCAGCAGTTTTATTGGGACTTCACCCCTCCACTTT
13	.	.	TRBJ1-1	TRBV23-1	CASSRDEGTEAFF	TGCGCCAGCAGTCGTGATGAGGGCACTGAAGCTTTCTTT
14	.	.	TRBJ2-2	TRBV24-1	CATSDQGGTGELFF	TGTGCCACCAGTGACCAGGGTGGCACCGGGGAGCTGTTTTTT
15	TRBD1	once	TRBJ2-7	TRBV6-1	CASSEGQTFPYEQYF	TGTGCCAGCAGTGAGGGACAGACTTTTCCCTACGAGCAGTACTTC
15	TRBD1	.	TRBJ2-2	TRBV20-1	CSASETGTGPGELFF	TGCAGTGCTAGTGAGACCGGGACAGGTCCCGGGGAGCTGTTTTTT
15	TRBD2	.	TRBJ2-7	TRBV24-1	CATSDPLGGVGEQYF	TGTGCCACCAGTGATCCGCTTGGGGGGGTGGGGGAGCAGTACTTC
14	TRBD1	.	TRBJ1-5	TRBV7-2	CASSAGGGNQPQHF	TGTGCCAGCAGCGCAGGGGGCGGCAATCAGCCCCAGCATTTT
15	.	.	TRBJ1-2	TRBV27	CASSSLQGQFYGYTF	TGTGCCAGCAGTTCATTACAGGGTCAGTTCTATGGCTACACCTTC
15	TRBD2	.	TRBJ2-1	TRBV30	CAWRATSGLAGEQFF	TGTGCCTGGAGGGCCACTAGCGGTCTGGCGGGTGAGCAGTTCTTC
15	TRBD2	.	TRBJ2-3	TRBV6-5	CASSFGLAKTDTQYF	TGTGCCAGCAGCTTCGGACTAGCGAAGACAGATACGCAGTATTTT
14	TRBD1	.	TRBJ2-7	TRBV4-1	CASSPAGTAYEQYF	TGCGCCAGCAGCCCGGCCGGGACAGCCTACGAGCAGTACTTC
13	.	.	TRBJ1-4	TRBV30	CAYERAANEKLFF	TGTGCCTATGAGAGGGCCGCTAATGAAAAACTGTTTTTT
11	.	.	TRBJ2-7	TRBV6-2/TRBV6-3	CASSYVYEQYF	TGTGCCAGCAGTTACGTTTACGAGCAGTACTTC
14	TRBD1	.	TRBJ2-1	TRBV5-1	CASSPDRGDNEQFF	TGCGCCAGCAGCCCTGACAGGGGAGACAATGAGCAGTTCTTC